This record concerns one TCR beta chain sequence. Its matching antigen is unknown. The sample is drawn from a study of T cell responses to AZD1222 COVID-19 vaccine. Whole-study results and caveats: Spike-spanning, vaccine-associated CD4 TCRs were dominant at 160-218 and 743-854.

Sequenced by immunoSEQ multiplex PCR; TCRdb stores in-frame clones only, minus some. The table shows about 69,000 clones, with 75% to 90% occurring only once. The CDR3 contains 15 residues. V was trimmed by 2 bases and J by 0 bases, leaving 8 bases between them. Germline V lookup: CDR1 WNHNN, CDR2 SYGVQD (reference sequence). The rearrangement joins TRBV10-1 to TRBJ2-1; the D is unclear. This TCR was sampled from an adult who received the AZD1222 COVID-19 vaccine. Specimen: peripheral blood, collected 28 days after the second AZD1222 dose. CDR3 amino acids: CASSEHGISYNEQFF. Here the CDR3 DNA reads TGCGCCAGCAGTGAGCACGGAATCTCCTACAATGAGCAGTTCTTC.